This entry features one T cell receptor (beta chain) sequence. Only in-frame clones appear in the TCRdb table, and some are missing; sequencing was by immunoSEQ multiplex PCR. In the table there are about 2.3 million clones, 85% to 95% of which are singletons. This sample is drawn from a study of shared clonotypes between healthy human individuals. Turning to the study itself: CD4 naive and memory got three plates each, CD8 naive two, CD8 memory one.

Sample: naive CD4+ T cells from PBMCs. Subset of the sample: CD45RA+ positively selected. This clonotype was sampled from a man aged 18 to 35 in good health. Some clones in this sample may be carry-over from other donors' samples.

As DNA, the CDR3 is TGTGCCAGTAAAACAGGGATGGTCGTCAGCAATCAGCCCCAGCATTTT. Translation: CASKTGMVVSNQPQHF. The chain couples TRBV19 to TRBJ1-5; possible D gene TRBD1, 6 bases. From germline, CDR1 is LNHDA and CDR2 SQIVND (reference sequence). CDR3 length: 16 amino acids. V lost 7 bases and J lost 1, with 17 bases in between.